A selection of T cell receptor beta chains follows, all from one sample in a study of cytomegalovirus exposure and HLA in healthy donors. Sequencing was performed with immunoSEQ multiplex PCR; in TCRdb, only in-frame clones are kept and a portion is missing. This sample's table has some 120,000 clones. The sample comprised PBMCs. The receptors here all came from a man younger than 35 in good health and CMV-seronegative. Each CDR3 is given with its conserved first and last residue. D genes are given only for firm matches.

j_call | d_call | v_call | cdr3_aa | cdr3_nt
TRBJ2-5 | TRBD2 | TRBV4-2 | CASSSRTKLAGGPETQYF | TGTGCCAGCAGCTCCAGGACAAAGCTAGCGGGAGGACCAGAGACCCAGTACTTC
TRBJ1-3 | . | TRBV4-1 | CASSQDTGNTIYF | TGCGCCAGCAGCCAAGACACTGGAAACACCATATATTTT
TRBJ2-3 | TRBD2 | TRBV30 | CAWSRGLAGGPVSTDTQYF | TGTGCCTGGAGCCGGGGACTAGCGGGGGGGCCGGTTAGCACAGATACGCAGTATTTT
TRBJ1-5 | TRBD1 | TRBV2 | CASSLNPKTGGGSNQPQHF | TGTGCCAGCAGTTTAAACCCCAAGACAGGGGGCGGGAGCAATCAGCCCCAGCATTTT
TRBJ2-7 | . | TRBV4-2 | CASSQDLGKYEQYF | TGTGCCAGCAGCCAAGATCTTGGCAAATACGAGCAGTACTTC
TRBJ2-7 | . | TRBV7-8 | CASSSREIGSSYEQYF | TGTGCCAGCAGCTCTCGGGAAATAGGGAGCTCCTACGAGCAGTACTTC
TRBJ1-1 | . | TRBV30 | CAWSSRGGTEAFF | TGTGCCTGGAGTAGCCGTGGAGGTACTGAAGCTTTCTTT
TRBJ2-2 | . | TRBV18 | CASSPLSGGNTGELFF | TGTGCCAGCTCACCCCTATCCGGGGGAAACACCGGGGAGCTGTTTTTT
TRBJ2-1 | TRBD1 | TRBV29-1 | CSVEPGQGTEQFF | TGCAGCGTTGAGCCGGGACAGGGGACTGAGCAGTTCTTC
TRBJ2-7 | . | TRBV29-1 | CSVMIFRGKREQYF | TGCAGCGTTATGATCTTCCGGGGGAAGCGCGAGCAGTACTTC
TRBJ2-7 | TRBD2 | TRBV29-1 | CSVGTRTYEQYF | TGCAGCGTCGGGACTAGAACCTACGAGCAGTACTTC
TRBJ2-5 | . | TRBV7-9 | CASSLTGQSWTQYF | TGTGCCAGCAGCTTAACTGGACAAAGTTGGACCCAGTACTTC
TRBJ1-1 | . | TRBV18 | CASSPRGTGTSYEAFF | TGTGCCAGCTCACCACGGGGTACAGGGACATCGTATGAAGCTTTCTTT
TRBJ2-1 | . | TRBV13 | CASSQGAGEDSNEQFF | TGTGCCAGCAGCCAGGGGGCGGGGGAGGACTCCAATGAGCAGTTCTTC
TRBJ1-1 | . | TRBV7-9 | CASSLHRQAYTEAFF | TGTGCCAGCAGCCTACACCGACAGGCATACACTGAAGCTTTCTTT
TRBJ1-3 | . | TRBV19 | CASTLDRYSGNTIYF | TGTGCCAGTACTCTCGACAGATACTCTGGAAACACCATATATTTT
TRBJ2-4 | . | TRBV7-2 | CASSDFIRGLRTKNIQYF | TGTGCCAGCAGCGACTTTATTCGAGGGCTTCGTACCAAAAACATTCAGTACTTC
TRBJ1-1 | . | TRBV25-1 | CASLSGHGGVDTEAFF | TGTGCCAGCCTGTCAGGTCACGGAGGGGTTGACACTGAAGCTTTCTTT
TRBJ1-4 | . | TRBV6-1 | CASSVVGATNEKLFF | TGTGCCAGCAGTGTCGTTGGGGCGACTAATGAAAAACTGTTTTTT
TRBJ1-2 | . | TRBV6-9 | CASSYPEVSHNSPYGYTF | TGTGCCAGCAGTTACCCTGAGGTATCTCATAACTCCCCCTATGGCTACACCTTC